This entry lists 11 T cell receptor beta chains sequenced from one sample in a study of regulatory dendritic cells for organ transplantation. TCRdb keeps only in-frame clones here, not all; method: immunoSEQ multiplex PCR. This table holds some 5,700 clones, around 60% found once. The sample was memory CD8+ T cells from blood. Subset given: CD45RO+ memory T cells. These receptors were collected from a human donor in good health.

The chain joins TRBV7-8 to TRBJ1-4; maybe TRBD1 (6 bases). The CDR3 length is 15 residues. Germline lookup yields CDR1 SGHVS and CDR2 FQNEAQ. V was shortened by 5 bases and J by 8 bases, with 18 bases between the two germline ends. CDR3 sequence (DNA): TGTGCCAGCAGCCCACAGGCACAGGGTCACGAAAAACTGTTTTTT. The encoded protein is CASSPQAQGHEKLFF.

The chain employs TRBV7-8 and TRBJ2-7; 7 bases align to TRBD1. CDR1 is SGHVS and CDR2 is FQNEAQ in the germline V gene. The CDR3 totals 15 residues. V gave up 2 bases and J gave up 5 bases; unmatched junction bases: 9. CDR3 bases: TGTGCCAGCAGCTTAACAGAGGGGGCGGCCCACGAGCAGTACTTC. Protein sequence: CASSLTEGAAHEQYF.

The chain carries TRBV13 and TRBJ1-3, with D tentatively TRBD1 (5 bases). Deletions cut 4 bases from V and 0 bases from J, with 10 bases between. The CDR3 spans 15 residues. Per the germline V gene, CDR1 is PRHDT and CDR2 is FYEKMQ (reference sequence). The CDR3 sequence is CASSSSDISGNTIYF. CDR3 coding DNA: TGTGCCAGCAGCTCTTCGGACATCTCTGGAAACACCATATATTTT. The variable domain in full, with the rest retrieved from reference TRBV13 and TRBJ1-3, is AAGVIQSPRHLIKEKRETATLKCYPIPRHDTVYWYQQGPGQDPQFLISFYEKMQSDKGSIPDRFSAQQFSDYHSELNMSSLELGDSALYFCASSSSDISGNTIYFGEGSWLTVV.

V and J are TRBV6-1 and TRBJ1-4; maybe TRBD1 (6 bases). The V and J ends lost 5 bases and 8 bases respectively, with 18 bases between them. Germline CDR1 reads MNHNS; CDR2 reads SASEGT. The CDR3 totals 15 residues. The CDR3 sequence: CASSFRDNSREKLFF. DNA of the CDR3: TGTGCCAGCAGTTTCCGGGACAATTCTCGCGAAAAACTGTTTTTT.

The V call is TRBV4-1, the J call TRBJ2-7; TRBD2 matches 11 bases. This CDR3 region has 15 residues. CDR1 is MGHRA, CDR2 YSYEKL, per germline. V was pared by 2 bases and J by 2 bases, with 2 bases of the junction left unmatched. CDR3 amino acids: CASSQTSGGPYEQYF. The CDR3 nucleotides are TGCGCCAGCAGCCAAACTAGCGGGGGACCCTACGAGCAGTACTTC.

The chain employs TRBV9 and TRBJ1-1, with 7 bases that match TRBD1. Trimming at V came to 2 bases and at J to 2 bases, leaving 6 bases not matched to a gene. The CDR3 sequence is 15 residues long. Germline V gene lookup returns CDR1 SGDLS and CDR2 YYNGEE. The CDR3 DNA is TGTGCCAGCAGCGTCTACAGACAGGGTAACACTGAAGCTTTCTTT. It translates to CASSVYRQGNTEAFF.

The rearrangement joins TRBV27 to TRBJ2-2; no definite D call. The CDR3 has 16 residues. The V gene's germline CDR1 is MNHEY and CDR2 SMNVEV (reference sequence). Between the trimmed V and J ends, which lost 4 bases and 7 bases, there was a span of 19 bases. The CDR3 bases are TGTGCCAGCAGTTCAACCGTCCGACCCCCAGGCGGGGAGCTGTTTTTT. This codes for CASSSTVRPPGGELFF.

CDR3 amino acids: CASSLTPTGGPYGYTF. The CDR3 region has the DNA TGTGCCAGCAGCTTGACTCCTACCGGGGGGCCCTATGGCTACACCTTC. The gene calls are TRBV5-6 and TRBJ1-2, with D maybe TRBD1 (6 bases). The CDR3 is 16 residues long. Trimming cost V 1 base and J 4 bases, with 17 bases left between them. Germline CDR1 SGHDT, CDR2 YYEEEE.

For this clone: Distinct nucleotide sequences in the sample also encode this CDR3. The chain employs TRBV4-2 and TRBJ2-3; 8 nucleotides line up with TRBD1. There are 15 residues in the CDR3. Trimming cost V 0 bases and J 3 bases; bases outside gene matches: 2. Germline CDR1 LGHNA, CDR2 YNFKEQ. CDR3: CASSQDNRGTDTQYF. For the CDR3, the DNA is TGTGCCAGCAGCCAAGATAACAGGGGGACAGATACGCAGTATTTT.

The chain is built from TRBV4-3 and TRBJ2-6, with 9 positions matching TRBD2. Germline loops: CDR1 LGHNA, CDR2 YSLEER. The length of the CDR3 is 17 residues. J gave up 0 bases and V 0 bases, and 0 bases lay outside the gene matches. This CDR3 reads CASSQETSGSGANVLTF. The CDR3 coding sequence is TGCGCCAGCAGCCAAGAGACTAGCGGCTCTGGGGCCAACGTCCTGACTTTC.

The chain employs TRBV20-1 and TRBJ2-7; the D gene is possibly TRBD1 (5 bases). CDR3 length: 11 amino acids. Germline V lookup: CDR1 DFQATT, CDR2 SNEGSKA (reference sequence). V lost 4 bases and J lost 4, with 8 bases in between. Here the CDR3 DNA reads TGCAGTGCTATTCAGGGATACGAGCAGTACTTC. Amino acid sequence: CSAIQGYEQYF.